This T cell receptor beta chain was observed in a study of blood T cell repertoires in COVID-19. Study context: Acute and convalescent COVID-19 samples came from the United States, Italy and Spain. From T cells, B-cell-depleted T cells, or PBMCs came the material, which was cDNA or gDNA.

This clone was seen more than once but under ten times. Participants reported their clinical history, and cohort assignment relied on those reports. As processed by the authors: Amplification from reference gene primers served as the basis for estimated nucleated cell counts. TCRdb's table, derived via immunoSEQ multiplex PCR, lists solely in-frame clones and lacks some. V and J calls and clone size are those listed in that table; D and trimming were worked out from the DNA. This table has about 370,000 clones, 75% to 90% appearing once. In germline, CDR1 is MDHEN, CDR2 SYDVKM. This CDR3 is built from 12 residues. With 2 bases removed from V and 4 bases from J, the gap between germline ends came to 6 bases.

The rearrangement links TRBV28 to TRBJ2-7; D unclear. The source is a man between 18 and 29 years old who had recovered from COVID-19. The sample taken for sequencing was PBMCs or T cells enriched from blood (not recorded which). Here the CDR3 reads CASSLPGYEQYF. Written as DNA, the CDR3 is TGTGCCAGCAGTTTACCCGGTTACGAGCAGTACTTC.